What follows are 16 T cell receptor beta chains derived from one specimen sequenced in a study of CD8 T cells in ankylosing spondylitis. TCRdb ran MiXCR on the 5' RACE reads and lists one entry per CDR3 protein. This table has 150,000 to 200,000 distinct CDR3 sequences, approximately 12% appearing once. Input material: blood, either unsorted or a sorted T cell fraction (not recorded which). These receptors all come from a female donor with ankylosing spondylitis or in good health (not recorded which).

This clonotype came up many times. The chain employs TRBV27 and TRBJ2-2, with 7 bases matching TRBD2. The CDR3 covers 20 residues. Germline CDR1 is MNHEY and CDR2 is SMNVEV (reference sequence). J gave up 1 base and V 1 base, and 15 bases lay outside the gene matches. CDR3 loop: CASSLLRSILGGRNTGELFF. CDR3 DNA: TGTGCCAGCAGTTTATTGCGGTCGATCCTGGGGGGGAGGAACACCGGGGAGCTGTTTTTT.

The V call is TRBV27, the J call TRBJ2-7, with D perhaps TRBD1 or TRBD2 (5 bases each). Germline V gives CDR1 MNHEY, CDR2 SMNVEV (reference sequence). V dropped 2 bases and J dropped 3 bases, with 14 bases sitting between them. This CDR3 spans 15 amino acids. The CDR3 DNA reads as TGTGCCAGCAGTTTAGGGACCGGGTGGGGCTACGAGCAGTACTTC. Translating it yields CASSLGTGWGYEQYF.

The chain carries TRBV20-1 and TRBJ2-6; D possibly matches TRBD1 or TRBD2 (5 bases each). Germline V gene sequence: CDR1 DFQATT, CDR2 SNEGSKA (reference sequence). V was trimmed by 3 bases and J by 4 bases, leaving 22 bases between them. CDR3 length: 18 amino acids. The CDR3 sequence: CSASTGRGSLRGANVLTF. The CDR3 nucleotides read TGCAGTGCTAGTACAGGCAGAGGGTCCCTGAGGGGGGCCAACGTCCTGACTTTC.

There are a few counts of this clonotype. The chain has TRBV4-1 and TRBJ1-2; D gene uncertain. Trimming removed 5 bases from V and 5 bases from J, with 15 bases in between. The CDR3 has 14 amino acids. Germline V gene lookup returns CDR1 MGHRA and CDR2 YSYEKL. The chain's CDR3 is CASSSLGGRYGYTF. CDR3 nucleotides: TGCGCCAGCAGCTCGCTGGGAGGGCGGTATGGCTACACCTTC.

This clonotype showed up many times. CDR3 sequence reads: CASQAWGTGELFF. As DNA, the CDR3 is TGTGCCAGCCAAGCGTGGGGAACCGGGGAGCTGTTTTTT. The V call is TRBV7-2, the J call TRBJ2-2; D unresolved. The CDR3 spans 13 residues. Germline V gene data show CDR1 as SGHTA and CDR2 as FQGNSA. V lost 8 bases to trimming and J lost 5 bases, with 12 bases between them. Based on the CDR3 plus reference TRBV7-2 and TRBJ2-2, the full variable domain is GAGVSQSPSNKVTEKGKDVELRCDPISGHTALYWYRQSLGQGLEFLIYFQGNSAPDKSGLPSDRFSAERTGGSVSTLTIQRTQQEDSAVYLCASQAWGTGELFFGEGSRLTVL.

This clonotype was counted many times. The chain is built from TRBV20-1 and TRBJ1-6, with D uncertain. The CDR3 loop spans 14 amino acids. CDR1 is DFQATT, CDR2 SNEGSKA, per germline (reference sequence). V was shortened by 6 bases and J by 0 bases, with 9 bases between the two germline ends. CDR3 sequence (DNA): TGCAGTGCAGAACAGAGCTCCTATAATTCACCCCTCCACTTT. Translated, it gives CSAEQSSYNSPLHF.

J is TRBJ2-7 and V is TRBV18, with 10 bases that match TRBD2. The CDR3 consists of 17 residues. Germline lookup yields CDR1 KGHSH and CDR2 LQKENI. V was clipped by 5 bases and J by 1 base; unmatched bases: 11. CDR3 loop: CASSFPGLAGASYEQYF. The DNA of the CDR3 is TGTGCCAGCTCATTCCCTGGGCTAGCGGGAGCATCCTACGAGCAGTACTTC.

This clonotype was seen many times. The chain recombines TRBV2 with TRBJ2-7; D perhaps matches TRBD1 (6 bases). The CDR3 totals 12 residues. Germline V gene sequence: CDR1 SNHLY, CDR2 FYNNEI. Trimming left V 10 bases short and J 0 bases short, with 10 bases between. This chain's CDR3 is CATGDNSYEQYF. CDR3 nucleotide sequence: TGTGCCACAGGGGACAACTCCTACGAGCAGTACTTC.

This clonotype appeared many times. In DNA form, the CDR3 reads TGTGCCAGCAGTGAATTTAGCGGGAGGGCCGGAACCGGGGAGCTGTTTTTT. Its protein is CASSEFSGRAGTGELFF. The chain uses TRBV25-1 and TRBJ2-2, with 11 bases lining up with TRBD2. The CDR3 is made up of 17 amino acids. The V and J ends lost 1 base and 5 bases, in that order; junction bases with no gene match: 6. CDR1 and CDR2 from the germline V gene are MGHDK and SYGVNS.

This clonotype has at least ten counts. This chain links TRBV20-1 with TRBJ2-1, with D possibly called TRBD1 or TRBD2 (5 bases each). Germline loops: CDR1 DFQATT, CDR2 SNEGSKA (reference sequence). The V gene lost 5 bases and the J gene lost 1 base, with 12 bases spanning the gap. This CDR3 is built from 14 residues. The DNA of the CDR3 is TGCAGTGCTGGGACGATAAATTCCTACAATGAGCAGTTCTTC. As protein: CSAGTINSYNEQFF.

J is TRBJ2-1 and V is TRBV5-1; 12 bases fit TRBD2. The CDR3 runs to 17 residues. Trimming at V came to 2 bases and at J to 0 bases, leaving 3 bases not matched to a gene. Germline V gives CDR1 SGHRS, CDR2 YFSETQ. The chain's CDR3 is CASSFGLAGSSYNEQFF. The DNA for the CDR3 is TGCGCCAGCAGCTTCGGACTAGCGGGGAGCTCCTACAATGAGCAGTTCTTC.

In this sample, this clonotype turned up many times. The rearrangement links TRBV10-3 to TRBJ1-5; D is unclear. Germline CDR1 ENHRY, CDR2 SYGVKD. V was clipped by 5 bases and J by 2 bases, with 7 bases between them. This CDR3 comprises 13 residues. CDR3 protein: CAISMAGNQPQHF. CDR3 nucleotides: TGTGCCATCAGTATGGCAGGCAATCAGCCCCAGCATTTT.

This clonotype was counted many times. The CDR3 spells CSARWGQNTEAFF. The CDR3 DNA is TGCAGTGCTAGATGGGGCCAGAACACTGAAGCTTTCTTT. The genes are TRBV20-1 and TRBJ1-1; TRBD1 might be the D (5 bases). CDR1 is DFQATT, CDR2 SNEGSKA, per germline (reference sequence). The CDR3 loop spans 13 amino acids. Trimming took 2 bases from V and 1 from J, leaving 8 bases between them.

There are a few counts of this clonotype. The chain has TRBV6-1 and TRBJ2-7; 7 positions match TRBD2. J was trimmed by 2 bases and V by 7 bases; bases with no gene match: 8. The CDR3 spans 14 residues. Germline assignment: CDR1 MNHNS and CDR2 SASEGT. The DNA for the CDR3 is TGTGCCAGCACCCAAACTAGCGTGACCTACGAGCAGTACTTC. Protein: CASTQTSVTYEQYF.

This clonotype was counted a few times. CDR3 sequence reads: CASSFSSIAGGPNEQFF. Written as DNA, the CDR3 is TGTGCCAGCAGTTTCTCCTCTATAGCGGGAGGGCCGAATGAGCAGTTCTTC. This chain connects TRBV12-3 or TRBV12-4 to TRBJ2-1; 11 nucleotides line up with TRBD2. The junction had 11 bases not matched to a gene; V was cut back by 3 bases and J by 7 bases. CDR3 length equals 17 residues.

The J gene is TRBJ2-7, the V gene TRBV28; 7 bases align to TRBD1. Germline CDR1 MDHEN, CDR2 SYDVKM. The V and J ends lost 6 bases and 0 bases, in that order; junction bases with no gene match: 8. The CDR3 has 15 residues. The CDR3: CASRQGQWSSYEQYF. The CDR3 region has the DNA TGTGCCAGCAGACAGGGACAGTGGAGCTCCTACGAGCAGTACTTC.